What follows are 24 T cell receptor beta chains derived from one specimen sequenced in a study of long-term antiretroviral therapy in people with HIV. The libraries were made with immunoSEQ v3.0 at survey level. Only in-frame clones appear in the TCRdb table, and some are missing; sequencing was by immunoSEQ multiplex PCR. Among 20,000 to 25,000 clones listed, about 85% were seen once. The sequences come from unsorted PBMCs, collected 1.9 years after starting antiretroviral therapy. These receptors were obtained from a woman in her thirties with HIV.

The V gene is TRBV14, the J gene TRBJ2-1; 7 nucleotides line up with TRBD2. The J segment lost 0 bases and the V segment lost 1 base, leaving 0 bases of the junction unmatched. Germline CDR1 reads SGHDN; CDR2 reads FVKESK. The CDR3 covers 15 residues. CDR3 sequence: CASSQAGGSYNEQFF. The CDR3 DNA follows: TGTGCCAGCAGCCAAGCGGGGGGCTCCTACAATGAGCAGTTCTTC. The variable domain in full, completed from reference TRBV14 and TRBJ2-1, reads EAGVTQFPSHSVIEKGQTVTLRCDPISGHDNLYWYRRVMGKEIKFLLHFVKESKQDESGMPNNRFLAERTGGTYSTLKVQPAELEDSGVYFCASSQAGGSYNEQFFGPGTRLTVL.

The chain uses TRBV6-6 and TRBJ1-1; D call uncertain. The CDR3 consists of 12 residues. V was cut by 6 bases and J by 6 bases, with 11 bases left in between. The germline CDR1 and CDR2 sequences are MNHNY and SVGAGI (reference sequence). CDR3 amino acids: CASSRGGPEAFF. DNA of the CDR3: TGTGCCAGCAGCCGGGGTGGACCTGAAGCTTTCTTT.

The V gene is TRBV11-2, the J gene TRBJ2-3; D is perhaps TRBD2 (5 bases). Germline CDR1 and CDR2: SGHAT and FQNNGV. Deletions cut 6 bases from V and 6 bases from J, with 16 bases between. The CDR3 has 14 amino acids. CDR3 sequence reads: CASSPSGEWDTQYF. CDR3 nucleotides: TGTGCCAGCAGTCCCTCCGGGGAATGGGATACGCAGTATTTT.

This clone was seen only a few times. This rearrangement joins TRBV7-2 to TRBJ1-5; D is unclear. The CDR3 is 15 residues long. The germline V and J ends were trimmed by 0 bases and 4 bases, with 10 bases remaining between them. The germline gives CDR1 SGHTA, CDR2 FQGNSA. The CDR3 sequence: CASSLALIGNQPQHF. CDR3 DNA sequence: TGTGCCAGCAGCTTAGCGCTGATTGGGAATCAGCCCCAGCATTTT.

The rearrangement joins TRBV2 to TRBJ2-7, with a tentative D call TRBD2 (6 bases). Trimming took off 8 bases at V and 2 bases at J, with 19 bases between the two ends. The CDR3 covers 15 residues. Germline V gene lookup returns CDR1 SNHLY and CDR2 FYNNEI. The CDR3: CASGIGGSGPYEQYV. The CDR3 DNA follows: TGTGCCAGCGGGATTGGGGGGAGCGGGCCCTACGAGCAGTACGTC.

The chain joins TRBV4-1 to TRBJ2-3; weak D call: TRBD2 (5 bases). Germline V gene sequence: CDR1 MGHRA, CDR2 YSYEKL. The CDR3 length is 14 residues. Trimming removed 11 bases from V and 1 base from J, with 16 bases in between. The CDR3 DNA reads as TGCGCCTGCGGTGAGGGCGGGCGCACAGATACGCAGTATTTT. It encodes CACGEGGRTDTQYF.

The count of this clone is one. V usage is TRBV20-1 and J usage is TRBJ2-1; D uncertain. This CDR3 has 10 residues. Germline assignment: CDR1 DFQATT and CDR2 SNEGSKA (reference sequence). Trimming shortened V by 6 bases and J by 12 bases, and 12 bases separated the two germline ends. The CDR3 sequence: CSAAALGQFF. The CDR3 region has the DNA TGCAGTGCCGCCGCGCTAGGGCAGTTCTTC.

The rearrangement joins TRBV4-1 to TRBJ1-4, with a possible D match to TRBD1 (5 bases). The CDR3 runs to 15 residues. V was trimmed by 0 bases and J by 8 bases, leaving 13 bases between them. Germline CDR1 reads MGHRA; CDR2 reads YSYEKL. This CDR3 reads CASSQDAAGNEKLFF. The CDR3, as DNA: TGCGCCAGCAGCCAAGATGCGGCAGGGAACGAAAAACTGTTTTTT.

V and J are TRBV7-3 and TRBJ2-7; TRBD1 aligns across 12 bases. CDR1 and CDR2 (germline): SGHTA, FQGTGA. This CDR3 contains 14 residues. With V trimmed by 6 bases and J by 9 bases, 9 bases remained unmatched. CDR3 nucleotide sequence: TGTGCCAGCAGTCCCGGGACAGGGGGCATAATGCAGTACTTC. This codes for CASSPGTGGIMQYF.

This chain links TRBV28 with TRBJ1-5; maybe TRBD1 (5 bases). The germline gives CDR1 MDHEN, CDR2 SYDVKM. The CDR3 loop spans 15 amino acids. Trimming left V 5 bases short and J 5 bases short, with 16 bases between. The CDR3, as DNA: TGTGCCAGCAGTCTGCTCGGGGACCGCCATCAGCCCCAGCATTTT. It yields the protein CASSLLGDRHQPQHF.

The V and J genes are TRBV15 and TRBJ2-7; D unclear. Trimming removed 5 bases from V and 7 bases from J, with 18 bases in between. The CDR3 contains 14 residues. CDR1 is LNHNV, CDR2 YYDKDF, per germline (reference sequence). CDR3 nucleotide sequence: TGTGCCACCAGCTCCCCCCCAGTCGCTGCAGAGCAGTACGTC. Its protein is CATSSPPVAAEQYV.

The chain recombines TRBV5-5 with TRBJ2-2, with D unclear. Deletions cut 0 bases from V and 1 base from J, with 10 bases between. The germline gives CDR1 SGHKS, CDR2 YYEKEE (reference sequence). The CDR3 has 16 amino acids. Here the CDR3 DNA reads TGTGCCAGCAGCTTGGAGGTTGGAAAGAACACCGGGGAGCTGTTTTTT. This gives the protein CASSLEVGKNTGELFF.

This clone was counted a single time. The chain combines TRBV18 with TRBJ1-1; D may be TRBD1 (5 bases). Germline lookup yields CDR1 KGHSH and CDR2 LQKENI. CDR3 size: 14 residues. Trimming removed 1 base at V and 3 bases at J, with 9 bases between. CDR3 in DNA: TGTGCCAGCTCACCACACCAGGGTGACACTGAAGCTTTCTTT. This gives the protein CASSPHQGDTEAFF.

The V call is TRBV9, the J call TRBJ1-4, with 8 nucleotides matching TRBD1. Per the germline V gene, CDR1 is SGDLS and CDR2 is YYNGEE. V trimming: 5 bases; J trimming: 4 bases; junction bases outside the gene matches: 7. This CDR3 has 15 residues. The CDR3 region is CASSSGQGYNEKLFF. CDR3 nucleotide sequence: TGTGCCAGCAGTTCCGGACAGGGATATAATGAAAAACTGTTTTTT.

The V call is TRBV19, the J call TRBJ1-2; D gene uncertain. V lost 3 bases to trimming and J lost 5 bases, with 13 bases between them. The CDR3 consists of 14 residues. The germline V gene has CDR1 LNHDA and CDR2 SQIVND (reference sequence). The CDR3 DNA sequence: TGTGCCAGTAGTATTAATAACAGAATTTATGGCTACACCTTC. Translation: CASSINNRIYGYTF.

The chain employs TRBV25-1 and TRBJ1-4; TRBD1 matches at 9 bases. The CDR3 extends over 16 amino acids. Germline values: CDR1 MGHDK, CDR2 SYGVNS. After removal of 4 bases from V and 4 bases from J, the junction contained 7 bases not matched to a gene. The chain's CDR3 is CASSAGQGSFNEKLFF. The CDR3 DNA is TGTGCCAGCAGTGCGGGACAGGGCAGTTTTAATGAAAAACTGTTTTTT.

The chain employs TRBV30 and TRBJ2-3, with a weak D call TRBD1 (6 bases). The CDR3 sequence is 13 residues long. Germline V gene sequence: CDR1 GTSNPN, CDR2 SVGIG (reference sequence). The ends were cut back, 3 bases at V and 7 bases at J, with 14 bases in the middle. CDR3 DNA sequence: TGTGCCTGGAGGCAGGGGATGGTGAATACGCAGTATTTT. As protein: CAWRQGMVNTQYF. Drawing the rest from reference TRBV30 and TRBJ2-3, the complete variable domain is SQTIHQWPATLVQPVGSPLSLECTVEGTSNPNLYWYRQAAGRGLQLLFYSVGIGQISSEVPQNLSASRPQDRQFILSSKKLLLSDSGFYLCAWRQGMVNTQYFGPGTRLTVL.

Here the CDR3 DNA reads TGTGCCAGCAGCTTGTATCGGGAAGGGAGAGAGACCCAGTACTTC. Amino acid sequence: CASSLYREGRETQYF. The V and J genes are TRBV5-6 and TRBJ2-5, with a weak D call TRBD2 (5 bases). Trimming removed 1 base from V and 4 bases from J, with 14 bases in between. The CDR3 is 15 amino acids. Germline V lookup: CDR1 SGHDT, CDR2 YYEEEE.

J is TRBJ1-4 and V is TRBV30, with D possibly TRBD1 on 5 matching bases. CDR1 is GTSNPN and CDR2 is SVGIG in the germline V gene (reference sequence). V was shortened by 2 bases and J by 7 bases, with 11 bases between the two germline ends. The CDR3 loop spans 13 amino acids. This chain's CDR3 is CAWSNRGTEKLFF. CDR3 coding DNA: TGTGCCTGGAGTAATCGGGGGACTGAAAAACTGTTTTTT.

J is TRBJ2-3 and V is TRBV30, with 9 nucleotides matching TRBD1. J was trimmed by 6 bases and V by 4 bases; bases with no gene match: 14. CDR1 and CDR2 from the germline V gene are GTSNPN and SVGIG (reference sequence). The CDR3 extends over 16 amino acids. The CDR3: CAWKKIGTGFWDTQYF. In DNA form, the CDR3 reads TGTGCCTGGAAAAAGATCGGGACAGGGTTTTGGGATACGCAGTATTTT. The entire variable domain, with the rest obtained from reference TRBV30 and TRBJ2-3, is as follows: SQTIHQWPATLVQPVGSPLSLECTVEGTSNPNLYWYRQAAGRGLQLLFYSVGIGQISSEVPQNLSASRPQDRQFILSSKKLLLSDSGFYLCAWKKIGTGFWDTQYFGPGTRLTVL.

The count of this clone is one. V and J are TRBV4-1 and TRBJ1-4, with a weak D call TRBD1 (6 bases). Per germline, CDR1 MGHRA and CDR2 YSYEKL. V gave up 4 bases and J gave up 7 bases, with 25 bases separating them. The CDR3 runs 18 residues. The CDR3 reads CASSPRPGGGIRGEKLFF. DNA of the CDR3: TGCGCCAGCAGCCCGAGACCGGGGGGCGGAATACGGGGTGAAAAACTGTTTTTT.

Regarding this clone: The sample holds other DNA sequences that translate to the same CDR3. The chain carries TRBV5-1 and TRBJ2-1, with D perhaps being TRBD1 or TRBD2 (5 bases each). The CDR3 spans 15 residues. Trimming took 0 bases from V and 0 from J, leaving 7 bases between them. CDR1 SGHRS and CDR2 YFSETQ come from the germline V gene. CDR3 nucleotides: TGCGCCAGCAGCTTGGGGGGGAGCTCCTACAATGAGCAGTTCTTC. As protein: CASSLGGSSYNEQFF.

The genes are TRBV30 and TRBJ1-2, with 8 bases identical to TRBD1. This CDR3 comprises 14 residues. The germline V gene has CDR1 GTSNPN and CDR2 SVGIG (reference sequence). The V gene end was trimmed by 3 bases and the J gene end by 3 bases; junction bases not matched to a gene: 6. The CDR3 sequence: CAWSPGQGHYGYTF. The DNA of the CDR3 is TGTGCCTGGAGCCCTGGACAGGGACACTATGGCTACACCTTC.

This rearrangement joins TRBV2 to TRBJ2-1, with D perhaps matching TRBD1 (6 bases). The germline V gene has CDR1 SNHLY and CDR2 FYNNEI. This CDR3 is 14 amino acids long. Trimming shortened V by 0 bases and J by 8 bases, and 11 bases separated the two germline ends. The CDR3 bases are TGTGCCAGCAGTGAAGCGACAGGAAAGGATGAGCAGTTCTTC. It codes for CASSEATGKDEQFF.